These 10 T cell receptor delta chains were all obtained from the same sample, sequenced in a study of delta chains in infants with herpesvirus infections. PBMC RNA was reverse transcribed using gamma-chain- and delta-chain-specific primers. TCRdb reran clone calling via CATT on the RT-PCR reads. Among about 740 delta-chain clones listed, around 34% were seen once. This sample comprised peripheral blood, obtained at time point 1 of longitudinal follow-up. The receptors derive from a human donor who was a Ugandan infant, either HIV-exposed or HIV-unexposed (not recorded which).

On this clone itself: It is likely a read error: a sequence one base away is far more abundant. This chain links TRDV1 with TRDJ1; the match to TRDD3 covers 12 bases. Germline CDR1 TSWWSYY, CDR2 QGS. CDR3 length equals 23 residues. V was pared by 4 bases and J by 2 bases, with 26 bases of the junction left unmatched. CDR3 loop: CALGGSFLRSIHWGILGTDKLIF. The CDR3 coding sequence is TGTGCTCTTGGGGGATCCTTCCTACGATCGATACACTGGGGGATACTTGGGACCGATAAACTCATCTTT.

The J gene is TRDJ1, the V gene TRDV2; 9 bases fit TRDD3. CDR1 is GEAIGNYY, CDR2 EKD, per germline. Germline trimming cut 3 bases from V and 4 bases from J; bases unmatched to any gene: 17. This CDR3 has 18 amino acids. The CDR3 DNA is TGTGCCTGTGACTCCTTATACAGGCCGGGGGATACCAGCGATAAACTCATCTTT. Translation: CACDSLYRPGDTSDKLIF.

As to this clone: A far larger clone is only one base removed, so a read error is likely. J is TRDJ1 and V is TRDV2; 7 bases agree with TRDD3. Per germline, CDR1 GEAIGNYY and CDR2 EKD. V shed 3 bases and J 2 bases; nucleotides not matched to a gene: 2. The CDR3 spans 13 residues. The CDR3 protein is CACDAWGTDKLIF. As DNA, the CDR3 is TGTGCCTGTGACGCCTGGGGGACCGATAAACTCATCTTT.

This clone is categorized as large. V gene TRAV29/DV5 combines with J gene TRDJ1; D is undetermined. V dropped 4 bases and J dropped 10 bases, with 11 bases sitting between them. This CDR3 has 10 residues. Germline loops: CDR1 NSMFDY, CDR2 ISSIKDK. CDR3 DNA sequence: TGTGCAGCAGTCCCTCCAGGACTCATCTTT. It specifies CAAVPPGLIF.

By frequency in the sample, this clone is large. This chain joins TRAV14/DV4 and TRDJ1; D gene unclear. Germline CDR1 and CDR2: TSDPSYG and QGSYDQQN (reference sequence). There are 17 residues in the CDR3. Trimming left V 2 bases short and J 0 bases short, with 16 bases between. CDR3 bases: TGTGCAATGAGAGAGAAGCGAGGTCCTCCGTACACCGATAAACTCATCTTT. This encodes CAMREKRGPPYTDKLIF.

To note about this clone: Only one base separates this from a far larger clonotype, so it likely reflects a read error. As DNA, the CDR3 is TGTGCCTGTGGCATACTGGGGGATAACTCCTGGGACACCCGACAGATGTTTTTC. Its translation: CACGILGDNSWDTRQMFF. V gene TRDV2 combines with J gene TRDJ3; 11 bases map to TRDD3. V trimming: 5 bases; J trimming: 0 bases; junction bases outside the gene matches: 5. Germline V gene sequence: CDR1 GEAIGNYY, CDR2 EKD. The length of the CDR3 is 18 residues.

In regard to this clone: With only one base between it and a far larger clone, this is likely a read error. Other DNA variants within this sample encode the same CDR3. The V gene is TRDV1, the J gene TRDJ1, with 9 bases identical to TRDD3. Germline CDR1 and CDR2: TSWWSYY and QGS. The V and J ends lost 3 bases and 0 bases, in that order; junction bases with no gene match: 14. This CDR3 is built from 19 residues. CDR3 DNA sequence: TGTGCTCTTGGGGACCTCCTACGGGGGGGATACCCGTACACCGATAAACTCATCTTT. Translating it yields CALGDLLRGGYPYTDKLIF.

With regard to this clone: This may arise from a read error, as a much more abundant clone is one base away. This sequence joins TRDV2 and TRDJ3; 10 nucleotides match TRDD3. The CDR3 has 19 amino acids. J was trimmed by 6 bases and V by 5 bases; bases with no gene match: 15. Germline CDR1 and CDR2: GEAIGNYY and EKD. The CDR3 loop reads CACAPLVGGIRLDTRQMFF. The CDR3 nucleotides are TGTGCCTGTGCCCCCCTCGTCGGGGGGATACGCCTGGACACCCGACAGATGTTTTTC.

A note on this clone: Being one base from a much bigger clone, this may be a read error. The sample contains more than one DNA sequence encoding this CDR3. The chain joins TRDV2 to TRDJ3, with D possibly TRDD3 on 6 matching bases. With 2 bases removed from V and 0 bases from J, the gap between germline ends came to 16 bases. The germline V gene encodes CDR1 GEAIGNYY and CDR2 EKD. The CDR3 extends over 19 amino acids. The CDR3 DNA follows: TGTGCCTGTGACATACTGGGAGATAACAGCTCCTGGGACACCCGACAGATGTTTTTC. Translating it yields CACDILGDNSSWDTRQMFF.

This clone was counted only a few times. A read error is the likely source, as a far larger clone sits one nucleotide away. In the same sample, other DNA sequences code for this CDR3. The CDR3 DNA sequence: TGCGCTACAGGCTGGGTTCCATCTCACACGTACCCGAAATCTACGATCCGACTAGGGGATCGTAAGGCGGATAAACTCATCTTT. Protein sequence: CATGWVPSHTYPKSTIRLGDRKADKLIF. The V gene remains uncalled, whereas the J gene is TRDJ1; the DNA was not used to check the table's D call, TRDD3. This CDR3 has 28 amino acids.